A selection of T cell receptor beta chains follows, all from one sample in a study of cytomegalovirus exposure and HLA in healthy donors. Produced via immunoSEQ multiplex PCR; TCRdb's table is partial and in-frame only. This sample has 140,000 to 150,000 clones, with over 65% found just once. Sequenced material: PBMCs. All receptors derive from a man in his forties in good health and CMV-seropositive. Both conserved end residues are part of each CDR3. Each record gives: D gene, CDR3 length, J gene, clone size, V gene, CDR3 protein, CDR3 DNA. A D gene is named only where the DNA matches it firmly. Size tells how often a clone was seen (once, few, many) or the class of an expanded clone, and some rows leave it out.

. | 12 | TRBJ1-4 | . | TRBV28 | CASSPGHEKLFF | TGTGCCAGCAGCCCAGGACACGAAAAACTGTTTTTT
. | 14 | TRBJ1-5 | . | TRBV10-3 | CAINQDYSNQPQHF | TGTGCCATCAACCAGGATTATAGCAATCAGCCCCAGCATTTT
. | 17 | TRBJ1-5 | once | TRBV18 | CASSPNGEQLSNQPQHF | TGTGCCAGCTCCCCAAACGGGGAACAGCTTAGCAATCAGCCCCAGCATTTT
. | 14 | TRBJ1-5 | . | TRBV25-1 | CASSELLSNQPQHF | TGTGCCAGCAGTGAATTACTCAGCAATCAGCCCCAGCATTTT
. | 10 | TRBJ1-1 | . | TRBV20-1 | CSARLTEAFF | TGCAGTGCCCGACTGACTGAAGCTTTCTTT
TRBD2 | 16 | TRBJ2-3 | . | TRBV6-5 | CASSYLAGGSTDTQYF | TGTGCCAGCAGTTACCTAGCGGGGGGTAGCACAGATACGCAGTATTTT
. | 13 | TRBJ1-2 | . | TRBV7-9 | CSSSADSNYGYTF | TGTTCCAGCAGCGCGGACAGTAACTATGGCTACACCTTC
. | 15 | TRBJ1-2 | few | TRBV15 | CATSRDGGEEDGYTF | TGTGCCACCAGCAGAGATGGAGGAGAAGAGGATGGCTACACCTTC
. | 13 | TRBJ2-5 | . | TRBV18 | CASSRAIRETQYF | TGTGCCAGCTCACGAGCTATCAGGGAGACCCAGTACTTC
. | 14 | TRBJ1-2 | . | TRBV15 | CATSSGRAGGGYTF | TGTGCCACCAGCAGTGGCAGGGCGGGGGGTGGCTACACCTTC
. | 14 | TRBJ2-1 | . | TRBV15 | CATSRRGGYNEQFF | TGTGCCACCAGCAGAAGAGGTGGCTACAATGAGCAGTTCTTC
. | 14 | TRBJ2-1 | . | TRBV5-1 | CASSSRGVPNEQFF | TGCGCCAGCAGCTCCAGGGGGGTTCCCAATGAGCAGTTCTTC
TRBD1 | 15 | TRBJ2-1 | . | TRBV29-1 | CSVYVRDRFYNEQFF | TGCAGCGTCTATGTGAGGGACAGGTTTTACAATGAGCAGTTCTTC
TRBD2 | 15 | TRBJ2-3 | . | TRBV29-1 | CSVELTSGREDTQYF | TGCAGCGTTGAGCTTACTAGCGGGAGGGAGGATACGCAGTATTTT
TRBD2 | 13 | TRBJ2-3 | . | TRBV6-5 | CASRKAGVDTQYF | TGTGCCAGCAGAAAAGCGGGAGTAGATACGCAGTATTTT
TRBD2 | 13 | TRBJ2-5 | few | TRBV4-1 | CASSSSGSETQYF | TGCGCCAGCAGCTCTAGCGGGAGTGAGACCCAGTACTTC
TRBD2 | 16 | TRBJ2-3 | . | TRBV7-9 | CSSSLLTSGMTDTQYF | TGTTCCAGCAGCCTGTTGACTAGCGGGATGACAGATACGCAGTATTTT
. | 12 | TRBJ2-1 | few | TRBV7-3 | CASSQNMDEQFF | TGTGCCAGCAGCCAAAACATGGATGAGCAGTTCTTC
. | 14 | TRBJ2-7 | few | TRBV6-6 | CASSPDAGIYEQYF | TGTGCCAGCAGTCCAGATGCGGGGATCTACGAGCAGTACTTC
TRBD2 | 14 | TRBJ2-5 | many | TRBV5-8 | CASSFLAASETQYF | TGTGCCAGCAGCTTCCTAGCGGCCTCAGAGACCCAGTACTTC
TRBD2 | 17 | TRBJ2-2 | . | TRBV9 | CASSASLAGGNTGELFF | TGTGCCAGCAGCGCTTCTCTAGCGGGGGGGAACACCGGGGAGCTGTTTTTT
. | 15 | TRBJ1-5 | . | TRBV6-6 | CASSPWARVDQPQHF | TGTGCCAGCAGTCCGTGGGCCAGGGTGGATCAGCCCCAGCATTTT
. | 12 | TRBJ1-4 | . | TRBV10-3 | CAISRDKEKLFF | TGTGCCATCTCCCGGGACAAAGAAAAACTGTTTTTT
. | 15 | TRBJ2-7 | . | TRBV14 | CASSQDLGGSYEQYF | TGTGCCAGCAGCCAAGATCTGGGAGGATCCTACGAGCAGTACTTC
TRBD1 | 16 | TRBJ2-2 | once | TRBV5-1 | CASSLQGRSNTGELFF | TGCGCCAGCAGCTTACAGGGGCGATCGAACACCGGGGAGCTGTTTTTT
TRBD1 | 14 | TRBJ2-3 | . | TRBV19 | CASWNRGRTDTQYF | TGTGCCAGTTGGAACAGGGGGCGAACAGATACGCAGTATTTT
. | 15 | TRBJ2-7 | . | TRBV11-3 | CASSLVAGGRYEQYF | TGTGCCAGCAGCTTAGTGGCAGGGGGGCGCTACGAGCAGTACTTC
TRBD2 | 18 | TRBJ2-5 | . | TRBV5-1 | CASSLGLAGEFYQETQYF | TGCGCCAGCAGCTTGGGGCTAGCGGGAGAGTTTTACCAAGAGACCCAGTACTTC
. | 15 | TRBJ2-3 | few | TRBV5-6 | CASSPGNFRTDTQYF | TGTGCCAGCAGCCCCGGGAACTTCCGCACAGATACGCAGTATTTT
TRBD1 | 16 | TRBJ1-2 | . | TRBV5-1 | CASSTPSGQGDYGYTF | TGCGCCAGCAGCACCCCTAGCGGACAGGGAGACTATGGCTACACCTTC
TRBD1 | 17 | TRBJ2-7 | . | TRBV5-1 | CASSLASGTAVSYEQYF | TGCGCCAGCAGCTTGGCCTCCGGGACAGCCGTTTCCTACGAGCAGTACTTC
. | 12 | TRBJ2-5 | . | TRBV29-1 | CSGGVGGETQYF | TGCAGCGGCGGCGTGGGAGGAGAGACCCAGTACTTC
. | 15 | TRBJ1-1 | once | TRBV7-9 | CAILARGAGLTEAFF | TGTGCCATACTGGCGCGGGGCGCAGGCTTGACTGAAGCTTTCTTT
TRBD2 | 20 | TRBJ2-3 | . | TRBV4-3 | CASSTRLAGGPETSTDTQYF | TGCGCCAGCAGCACCCGACTAGCGGGAGGGCCCGAGACTAGCACAGATACGCAGTATTTT
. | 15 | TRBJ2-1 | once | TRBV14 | CASSPGLLNYNEQFF | TGTGCCAGCAGCCCGGGACTCCTTAATTACAATGAGCAGTTCTTC
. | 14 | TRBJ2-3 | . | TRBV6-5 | CASSRDLGTDTQYF | TGTGCCAGCAGCAGGGACTTAGGCACAGATACGCAGTATTTT
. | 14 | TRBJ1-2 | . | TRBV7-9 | CSSSSHRLGYGYTF | TGTTCCAGCAGCTCTCACAGATTAGGATATGGCTACACCTTC
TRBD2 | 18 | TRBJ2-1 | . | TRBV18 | CASSPPGLAGVLGNEQFF | TGTGCCAGCTCACCACCGGGACTAGCGGGAGTCCTTGGTAATGAGCAGTTCTTC
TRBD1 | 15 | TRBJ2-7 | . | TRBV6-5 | CASSVFRDSPYEQYF | TGTGCCAGCAGCGTTTTCCGGGACAGTCCCTACGAGCAGTACTTC
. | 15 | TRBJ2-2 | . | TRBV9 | CASSVGQDTTGELFF | TGTGCCAGCAGCGTAGGACAGGACACCACCGGGGAGCTGTTTTTT
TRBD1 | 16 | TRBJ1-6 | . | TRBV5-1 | CASRTGTGEDNSPLHF | TGCGCCAGCCGAACCGGGACAGGGGAGGATAATTCACCCCTCCACTTT
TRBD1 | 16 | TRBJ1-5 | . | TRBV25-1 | CASDIPTGQSDQPQHF | TGTGCCAGCGACATTCCCACGGGACAGAGTGATCAGCCCCAGCATTTT
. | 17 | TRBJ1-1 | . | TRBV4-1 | CASSHPPIQGFNTEAFF | TGCGCCAGCAGCCACCCACCAATACAGGGATTTAACACTGAAGCTTTCTTT
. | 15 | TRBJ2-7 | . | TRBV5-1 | CASSLGQAGGYEQYF | TGCGCCAGCAGCTTGGGACAGGCTGGGGGCTACGAGCAGTACTTC
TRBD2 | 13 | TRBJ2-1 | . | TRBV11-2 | CASRTSVSNEQFF | TGTGCCAGCAGGACTAGCGTGTCCAATGAGCAGTTCTTC
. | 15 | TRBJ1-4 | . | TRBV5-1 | CASSSGTTTNEKLFF | TGCGCCAGCAGCTCCGGGACAACAACTAATGAAAAGCTGTTTTTT
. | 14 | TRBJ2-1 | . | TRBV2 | CASRDSGRGPEQFF | TGTGCCAGCAGGGATAGTGGCAGGGGTCCTGAGCAGTTCTTC
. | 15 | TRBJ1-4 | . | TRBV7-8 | CASNPGTTVQEKLFF | TGTGCCAGTAATCCGGGGACAACGGTCCAAGAAAAACTGTTTTTT
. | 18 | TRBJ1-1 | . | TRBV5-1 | CASSWRVYSGGTGTEAFF | TGCGCCAGCAGCTGGCGGGTATATAGTGGCGGAACCGGGACTGAAGCTTTCTTT
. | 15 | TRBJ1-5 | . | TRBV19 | CASSTGLTSNQPQHF | TGTGCCAGTAGTACAGGGTTAACTAGCAATCAGCCCCAGCATTTT
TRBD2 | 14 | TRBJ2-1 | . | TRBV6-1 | CASSGRSGGNEQFF | TGTGCCAGCAGTGGACGGTCGGGAGGCAATGAGCAGTTCTTC
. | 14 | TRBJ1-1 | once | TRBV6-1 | CASSTGQSNTEAFF | TGTGCCAGCAGTACTGGACAGTCGAACACTGAAGCTTTCTTT
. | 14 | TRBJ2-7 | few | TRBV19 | CASSMGHSSYEQYF | TGTGCCAGTAGTATGGGACACTCCTCCTACGAGCAGTACTTC